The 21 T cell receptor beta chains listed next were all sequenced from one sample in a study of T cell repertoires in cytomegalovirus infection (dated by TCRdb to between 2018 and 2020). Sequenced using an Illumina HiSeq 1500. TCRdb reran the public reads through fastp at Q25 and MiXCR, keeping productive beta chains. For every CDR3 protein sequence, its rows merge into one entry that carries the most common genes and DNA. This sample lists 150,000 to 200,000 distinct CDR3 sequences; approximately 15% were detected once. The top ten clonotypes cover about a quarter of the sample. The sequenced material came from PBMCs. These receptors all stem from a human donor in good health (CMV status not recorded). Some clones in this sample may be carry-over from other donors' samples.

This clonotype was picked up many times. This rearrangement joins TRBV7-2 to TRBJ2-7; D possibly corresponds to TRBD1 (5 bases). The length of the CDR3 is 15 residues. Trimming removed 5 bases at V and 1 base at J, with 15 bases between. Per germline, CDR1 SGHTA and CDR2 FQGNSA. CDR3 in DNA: TGTGCCAGCAGCCCCGGACAAGGGCCATCCTACGAGCAGTACTTC. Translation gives CASSPGQGPSYEQYF. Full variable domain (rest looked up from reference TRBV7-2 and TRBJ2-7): GAGVSQSPSNKVTEKGKDVELRCDPISGHTALYWYRQSLGQGLEFLIYFQGNSAPDKSGLPSDRFSAERTGGSVSTLTIQRTQQEDSAVYLCASSPGQGPSYEQYFGPGTRLTVT.

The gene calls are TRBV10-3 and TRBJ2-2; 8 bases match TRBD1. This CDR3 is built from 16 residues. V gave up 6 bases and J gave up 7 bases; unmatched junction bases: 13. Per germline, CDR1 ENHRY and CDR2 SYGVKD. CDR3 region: CAISDIPGQGVGELFF. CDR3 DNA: TGTGCCATCAGCGATATCCCCGGACAGGGTGTCGGGGAGCTGTTTTTT.

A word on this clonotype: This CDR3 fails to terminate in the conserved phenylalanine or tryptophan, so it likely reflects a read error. The CDR3, as DNA: TGCGCCAGCAGCCCGGGGACGGCTACTAACTATGGCTACACCTAC. Its protein product is CASSPGTATNYGYTY. The genes are TRBV4-1 and TRBJ1-2, with D possibly being TRBD1 (5 bases). Germline V gene lookup returns CDR1 MGHRA and CDR2 YSYEKL. The ends were cut back, 4 bases at V and 0 bases at J, with 12 bases in the middle. CDR3 length: 15 residues.

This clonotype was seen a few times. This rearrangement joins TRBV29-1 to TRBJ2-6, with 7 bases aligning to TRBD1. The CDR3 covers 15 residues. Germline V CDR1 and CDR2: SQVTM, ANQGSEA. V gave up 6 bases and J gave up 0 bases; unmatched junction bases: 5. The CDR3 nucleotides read TGCAGCGTACCAGACAGGGTCTCTGGGGCCAACGTCCTGACTTTC. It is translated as CSVPDRVSGANVLTF. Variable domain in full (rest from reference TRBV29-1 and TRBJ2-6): SAVISQKPSRDICQRGTSLTIQCQVDSQVTMMFWYRQQPGQSLTLIATANQGSEATYESGFVIDKFPISRPNLTFSTLTVSNMSPEDSSIYLCSVPDRVSGANVLTFGAGSRLTVL.

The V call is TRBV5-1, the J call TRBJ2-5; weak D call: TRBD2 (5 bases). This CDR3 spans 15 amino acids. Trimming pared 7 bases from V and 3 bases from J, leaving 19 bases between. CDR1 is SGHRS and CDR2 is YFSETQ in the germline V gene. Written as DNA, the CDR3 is TGCGCCAGCCATGAGGGCCAGTTGTCTAAAGAGACCCAGTACTTC. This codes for CASHEGQLSKETQYF.

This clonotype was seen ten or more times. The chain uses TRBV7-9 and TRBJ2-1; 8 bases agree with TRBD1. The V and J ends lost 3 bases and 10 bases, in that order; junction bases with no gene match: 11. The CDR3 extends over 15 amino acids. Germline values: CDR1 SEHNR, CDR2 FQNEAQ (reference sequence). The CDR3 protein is CASSFGQGRFGEQFF. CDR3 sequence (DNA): TGTGCCAGCAGCTTTGGACAGGGCCGATTCGGGGAGCAGTTCTTC.

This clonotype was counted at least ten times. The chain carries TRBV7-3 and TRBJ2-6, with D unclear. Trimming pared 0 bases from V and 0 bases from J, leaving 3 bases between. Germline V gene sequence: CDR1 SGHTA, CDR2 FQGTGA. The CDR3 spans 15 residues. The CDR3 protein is CASSLTSSGANVLTF. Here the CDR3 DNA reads TGTGCCAGCAGCTTAACTAGCTCTGGGGCCAACGTCCTGACTTTC.

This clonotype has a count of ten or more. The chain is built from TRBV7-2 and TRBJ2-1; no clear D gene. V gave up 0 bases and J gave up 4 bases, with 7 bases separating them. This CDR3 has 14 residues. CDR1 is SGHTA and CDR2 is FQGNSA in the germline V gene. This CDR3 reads CASSLALGYNEQFF. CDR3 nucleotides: TGTGCCAGCAGCTTAGCGCTAGGTTACAATGAGCAGTTCTTC.

CDR3 DNA: TGTGCCAGCAGTTTAATGCGGGAGATCCACGAGCAGTACTTC. This sequence encodes CASSLMREIHEQYF. The chain has TRBV27 and TRBJ2-7; 7 bases fit TRBD2. Per germline, CDR1 MNHEY and CDR2 SMNVEV (reference sequence). The V segment lost 2 bases and the J segment 5 bases; nucleotides outside the gene matches: 6. The CDR3 is 14 amino acids.

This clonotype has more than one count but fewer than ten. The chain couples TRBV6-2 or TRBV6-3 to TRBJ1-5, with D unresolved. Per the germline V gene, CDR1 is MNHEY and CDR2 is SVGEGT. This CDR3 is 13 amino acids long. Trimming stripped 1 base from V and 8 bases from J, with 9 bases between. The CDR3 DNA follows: TGTGCCAGCAGTTACTTGAAATCTGAGCCCCAGCATTTT. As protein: CASSYLKSEPQHF.

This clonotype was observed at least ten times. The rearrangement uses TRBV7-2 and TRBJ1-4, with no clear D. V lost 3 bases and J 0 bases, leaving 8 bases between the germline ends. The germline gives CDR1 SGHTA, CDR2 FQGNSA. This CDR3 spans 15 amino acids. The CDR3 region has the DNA TGTGCCAGCAGCTTTGGCAGTGCAACTAATGAAAAACTGTTTTTT. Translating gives CASSFGSATNEKLFF.

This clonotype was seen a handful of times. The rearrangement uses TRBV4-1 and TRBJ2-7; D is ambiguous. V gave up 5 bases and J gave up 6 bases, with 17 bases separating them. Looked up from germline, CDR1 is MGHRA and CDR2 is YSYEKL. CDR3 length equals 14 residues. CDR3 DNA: TGCGCCAGCAGCTCCCGGACCTTGTGGGCCGAGCAGTACTTC. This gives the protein CASSSRTLWAEQYF.

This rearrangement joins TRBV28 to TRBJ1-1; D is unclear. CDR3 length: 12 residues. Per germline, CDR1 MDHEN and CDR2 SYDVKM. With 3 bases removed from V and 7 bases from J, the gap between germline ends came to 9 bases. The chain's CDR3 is CASSFQAREAFF. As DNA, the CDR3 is TGTGCCAGCAGTTTTCAGGCTCGTGAAGCTTTCTTT.

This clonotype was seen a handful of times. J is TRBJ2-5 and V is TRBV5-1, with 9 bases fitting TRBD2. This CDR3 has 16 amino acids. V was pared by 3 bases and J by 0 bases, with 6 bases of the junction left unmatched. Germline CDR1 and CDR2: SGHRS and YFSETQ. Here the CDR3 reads CASSWTVAGDQETQYF. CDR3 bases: TGCGCCAGCAGCTGGACGGTAGCGGGGGACCAAGAGACCCAGTACTTC.

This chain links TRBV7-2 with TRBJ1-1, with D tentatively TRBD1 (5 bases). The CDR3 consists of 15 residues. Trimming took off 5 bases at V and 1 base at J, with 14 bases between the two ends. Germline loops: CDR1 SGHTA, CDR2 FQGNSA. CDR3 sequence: CASSQSLGQNTEAFF. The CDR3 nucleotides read TGTGCCAGCAGCCAATCTCTAGGACAGAACACTGAAGCTTTCTTT.

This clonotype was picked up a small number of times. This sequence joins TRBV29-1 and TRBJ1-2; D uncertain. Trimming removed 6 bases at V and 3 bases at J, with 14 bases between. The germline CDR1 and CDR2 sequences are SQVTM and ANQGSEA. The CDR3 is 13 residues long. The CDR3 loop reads CSVEADGYYGYTF. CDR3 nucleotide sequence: TGCAGCGTGGAGGCTGACGGTTACTATGGCTACACCTTC.

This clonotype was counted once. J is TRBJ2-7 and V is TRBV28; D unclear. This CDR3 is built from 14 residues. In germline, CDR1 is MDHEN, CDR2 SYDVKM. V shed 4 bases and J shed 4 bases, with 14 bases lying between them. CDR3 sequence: CASSSPMDGYEQYF. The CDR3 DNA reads TGTGCCAGCAGTTCCCCGATGGATGGGTACGAGCAGTACTTC.

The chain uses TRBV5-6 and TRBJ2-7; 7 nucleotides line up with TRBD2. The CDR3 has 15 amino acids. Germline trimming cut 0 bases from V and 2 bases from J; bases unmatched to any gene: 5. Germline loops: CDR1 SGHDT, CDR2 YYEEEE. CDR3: CASSLVGGTPYEQYF. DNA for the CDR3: TGTGCCAGCAGCTTGGTCGGGGGGACCCCCTACGAGCAGTACTTC.

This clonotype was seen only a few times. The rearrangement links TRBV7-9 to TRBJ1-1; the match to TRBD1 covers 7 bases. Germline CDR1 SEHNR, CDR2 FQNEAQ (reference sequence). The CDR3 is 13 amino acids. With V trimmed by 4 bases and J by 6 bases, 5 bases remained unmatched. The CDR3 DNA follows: TGTGCCAGCAGCTACACCGGGACAGCTGAAGCTTTCTTT. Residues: CASSYTGTAEAFF.

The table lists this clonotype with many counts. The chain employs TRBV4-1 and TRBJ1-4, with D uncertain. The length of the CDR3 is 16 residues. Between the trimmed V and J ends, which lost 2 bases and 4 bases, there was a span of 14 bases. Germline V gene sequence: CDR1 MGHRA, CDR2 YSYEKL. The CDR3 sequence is CASSQIPASLNEKLFF. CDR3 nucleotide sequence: TGCGCCAGCAGCCAAATCCCCGCCAGCCTTAATGAAAAACTGTTTTTT.

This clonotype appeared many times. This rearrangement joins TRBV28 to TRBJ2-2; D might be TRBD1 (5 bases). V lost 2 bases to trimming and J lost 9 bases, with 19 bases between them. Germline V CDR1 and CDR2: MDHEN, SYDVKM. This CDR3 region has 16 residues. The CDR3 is CASSLSFPGKRRELFF. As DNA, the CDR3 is TGTGCCAGCAGTTTAAGCTTTCCAGGGAAACGCCGGGAGCTGTTTTTT.